This entry concerns a single T cell receptor (beta chain). The antigen is not known. A far bigger clonotype differs at one base, so this is likely a read error. These data are taken from a study of shared clonotypes between healthy human individuals. Some clones are missing from TCRdb's copy, which holds only in-frame ones; the method was immunoSEQ multiplex PCR. The table includes 450,000 to 500,000 clones, more than 65% detected once. With V trimmed by 5 bases and J by 10 bases, 15 bases remained unmatched. This CDR3 contains 15 residues. Germline loops: CDR1 LNHDA, CDR2 SQIVND (reference sequence). Study-level findings and limits: What limited the represented genetic and exposure-history diversity was the small number of donors. Sampling covered nothing but blood. Tissue TCR repertoires likely differ from those found in blood.

J is TRBJ1-1 and V is TRBV19; 8 bases agree with TRBD1. Sequenced input: PBMCs. The source is a woman aged 40 to 55 in good health. Some clones in this sample may be carry-over from other donors' samples. CDR3 sequence reads: CASSVSYRQGRPAFF. The CDR3 DNA follows: TGTGCCAGTAGTGTCTCCTACCGACAGGGGAGGCCAGCTTTCTTT.